Presented here are 29 T cell receptor beta chains from one specimen sequenced in a study of T cells after yellow fever vaccination. TCRdb ran MiXCR on the 5' RACE reads and lists one entry per CDR3 protein. The repertoire holds about 300,000 distinct CDR3 sequences, with 4% as singletons. The sample here was PBMCs, taken 5 days after the yellow fever booster vaccination. The receptors derive from a man aged 18 to 30 who received the YFV17D yellow fever vaccine.

V is TRBV12-3 or TRBV12-4 and J is TRBJ2-7, with D possibly TRBD1 on 6 matching bases. V was pared by 3 bases and J by 3 bases, with 12 bases between. The CDR3 sequence is 14 residues long. The DNA for the CDR3 is TGTGCCAGCAGTTTGTCATACAGGGACTACGAGCAGTACTTC. Translating gives CASSLSYRDYEQYF.

This clonotype occurred a few times. V is TRBV5-1 and J is TRBJ1-2; D is unclear. The CDR3 covers 13 residues. Per the germline V gene, CDR1 is SGHRS and CDR2 is YFSETQ. Trimming stripped 0 bases from V and 7 bases from J, with 10 bases between. The CDR3 protein is CASSLVERGGYTF. CDR3 DNA sequence: TGCGCCAGCAGCTTGGTGGAGCGGGGTGGCTACACCTTC. Full variable domain (missing parts from reference TRBV5-1 and TRBJ1-2): KAGVTQTPRYLIKTRGQQVTLSCSPISGHRSVSWYQQTPGQGLQFLFEYFSETQRNKGNFPGRFSGRQFSNSRSEMNVSTLELGDSALYLCASSLVERGGYTFGSGTRLTVV.

This clonotype was counted a few times. As DNA, the CDR3 is TGCAGTGCTTTAAGGGGGACAGGGGTCTACGAGCAGTACTTC. Encoded protein: CSALRGTGVYEQYF. The chain has TRBV20-1 and TRBJ2-7; the match to TRBD1 covers 10 bases. The CDR3 covers 14 residues. Trimming removed 5 bases from V and 3 bases from J; junction bases left unmatched: 7. CDR1 is DFQATT and CDR2 is SNEGSKA in the germline V gene (reference sequence).

The CDR3 coding sequence is TGTGCCAGCATCGCAGGACTAGCGGGGGAAGAGACCCAGTACTTC. Protein sequence: CASIAGLAGEETQYF. This rearrangement joins TRBV28 to TRBJ2-5; 13 bases agree with TRBD2. Losses at the gene ends were 7 bases for V and 3 bases for J; bases not matched to a gene: 5. The germline CDR1 and CDR2 sequences are MDHEN and SYDVKM. The CDR3 consists of 15 residues.

This chain connects TRBV6-6 to TRBJ2-7, with 9 nucleotides matching TRBD2. Germline assignment: CDR1 MNHNY and CDR2 SVGAGI (reference sequence). V lost 11 bases and J lost 6; bases outside the gene matches: 11. The CDR3 is 13 residues long. CDR3 in amino acids: CAGRVSGGREQYF. Here the CDR3 DNA reads TGTGCCGGTCGGGTTAGCGGGGGTCGCGAGCAGTACTTC.

The chain carries TRBV2 and TRBJ2-5; D is possibly TRBD2 (6 bases). This CDR3 region has 14 residues. From germline, CDR1 is SNHLY and CDR2 FYNNEI. V gave up 7 bases and J gave up 1 base, with 13 bases separating them. This chain's CDR3 is CASKPRDCQETQYF. The CDR3 DNA reads TGTGCCAGCAAACCCCGGGACTGCCAAGAGACCCAGTACTTC.

The chain joins TRBV7-2 to TRBJ1-1; tentative D call: TRBD1 (5 bases). Germline values: CDR1 SGHTA, CDR2 FQGNSA. This CDR3 comprises 15 residues. The V end was cut by 2 bases, the J end by 4 bases, with 14 bases between. The CDR3 sequence: CASSLLVRAGTEAFF. Written as DNA, the CDR3 is TGTGCCAGCAGCTTATTGGTCAGGGCGGGCACTGAAGCTTTCTTT.

The chain uses TRBV11-1 and TRBJ1-6; D gene uncertain. The germline V gene has CDR1 SGHAT and CDR2 FQDESV (reference sequence). This CDR3 spans 14 amino acids. Deletions cut 2 bases from V and 8 bases from J, with 10 bases between. The CDR3: CASSLLYRDSPLHF. For the CDR3, the DNA is TGTGCCAGCAGCTTACTCTACAGAGATTCACCCCTCCACTTT.

This clonotype has only a few counts. V gene TRBV13 combines with J gene TRBJ2-3; TRBD2 agrees at 11 bases. The CDR3 is 16 residues long. Germline lookup yields CDR1 PRHDT and CDR2 FYEKMQ (reference sequence). The ends lost 5 bases at V and 3 bases at J; junction bases unmatched: 7. The CDR3: CASSLNRTSGTDTQYF. CDR3 sequence (DNA): TGTGCCAGCAGCCTGAATCGGACTAGCGGGACAGATACGCAGTATTTT.

The chain has TRBV6-5 and TRBJ2-1; 12 nucleotides line up with TRBD2. CDR1 MNHEY and CDR2 SVGAGI come from the germline V gene. The ends lost 2 bases at V and 6 bases at J; junction bases unmatched: 5. The length of the CDR3 is 16 residues. The CDR3 nucleotides are TGTGCCAGCAGTTACCATGGGACTAGCGGGTCCAATGAGCAGTTCTTC. It specifies CASSYHGTSGSNEQFF.

This clonotype has just a few counts. J is TRBJ1-2 and V is TRBV7-9, with 9 nucleotides matching TRBD1. The junction had 8 bases not matched to a gene; V was cut back by 5 bases and J by 13 bases. CDR3 size: 12 residues. Germline CDR1 is SEHNR and CDR2 is FQNEAQ (reference sequence). In nucleotides, the CDR3 is TGTGCCAGCAGCCCGAGGGACAGGGCTTTCACCTTC. Its protein is CASSPRDRAFTF. Drawing the rest from reference TRBV7-9 and TRBJ1-2, the complete variable domain is DTGVSQNPRHKITKRGQNVTFRCDPISEHNRLYWYRQTLGQGPEFLTYFQNEAQLEKSRLLSDRFSAERPKGSFSTLEIQRTEQGDSAMYLCASSPRDRAFTFGSGTRLTVV.

This clonotype was detected ten times or more. CDR3 sequence (DNA): TGTGCCAGCAGCTTCGACAGGGGACACGAGCAGTACTTC. Protein sequence: CASSFDRGHEQYF. V and J are TRBV7-8 and TRBJ2-7; 8 positions match TRBD1. The germline CDR1 and CDR2 sequences are SGHVS and FQNEAQ. CDR3 length: 13 residues. V dropped 3 bases and J dropped 5; count of bases not matched to a gene: 3.

This clonotype has a count of ten or more. The CDR3 nucleotides read TGTGCCAGCGTCCAGGCGGTCGGGACAGTGAACACCGGGGAGCTGTTTTTT. Protein product: CASVQAVGTVNTGELFF. The J gene is TRBJ2-2, the V gene TRBV6-5; 7 bases line up with TRBD1. V trimming: 8 bases; J trimming: 1 base; junction bases outside the gene matches: 13. The CDR3 has 17 amino acids. Germline V gene sequence: CDR1 MNHEY, CDR2 SVGAGI.

This clonotype was counted only a few times. The rearrangement joins TRBV5-8 to TRBJ2-2, with 9 bases that match TRBD1. The CDR3 sequence is 16 residues long. The trim removed 4 bases at V and 3 bases at J, leaving 7 bases unmatched. Per the germline V gene, CDR1 is SGHTS and CDR2 is YDEGEE. CDR3 protein: CASSRWTGDDTGELFF. The CDR3 nucleotides read TGTGCCAGCAGCCGATGGACAGGGGACGACACCGGGGAGCTGTTTTTT.

Many counts were recorded for this clonotype. The chain has TRBV6-1 and TRBJ1-2; 7 bases line up with TRBD1. With V trimmed by 6 bases and J by 8 bases, 9 bases remained unmatched. This CDR3 spans 13 amino acids. Germline V gene data show CDR1 as MNHNS and CDR2 as SASEGT. The CDR3 DNA reads TGTGCCAGCAGACCCACAGGGGTAGGCGGCTACACCTTC. Amino acids: CASRPTGVGGYTF.

V and J are TRBV3-1 and TRBJ1-2; D is possibly TRBD1 (6 bases). The V gene's germline CDR1 is LGHDT and CDR2 YNNKEL (reference sequence). V was clipped by 3 bases and J by 5 bases, with 19 bases between them. The CDR3 totals 16 residues. CDR3 coding DNA: TGTGCCAGCAGCCAGTATCCCCGGGACAAGTTATATGGCTACACCTTC. Its translation: CASSQYPRDKLYGYTF.

This clonotype has ten or more counts. V and J are TRBV20-1 and TRBJ1-1, with 10 bases aligning to TRBD1. V shed 5 bases, J shed 3 bases, and the junction held 3 bases outside the gene matches. The V gene's germline CDR1 is DFQATT and CDR2 SNEGSKA (reference sequence). The CDR3 sequence is 13 residues long. CDR3 in amino acids: CSAPGTGDTEAFF. CDR3 sequence (DNA): TGCAGTGCTCCCGGGACAGGGGACACTGAAGCTTTCTTT.

The chain joins TRBV7-2 to TRBJ1-4, with D perhaps matching TRBD1 (5 bases). Germline CDR1 SGHTA, CDR2 FQGNSA. The length of the CDR3 is 13 residues. The V gene lost 8 bases and the J gene lost 4 bases, with 11 bases spanning the gap. CDR3 nucleotides: TGTGCCAGCGCCGGGGCTAGTAATGAAAAACTGTTTTTT. As protein: CASAGASNEKLFF.

A few counts support this clonotype. V is TRBV2 and J is TRBJ2-7, with a weak D call TRBD2 (6 bases). Trimming pared 6 bases from V and 4 bases from J, leaving 16 bases between. The V gene's germline CDR1 is SNHLY and CDR2 FYNNEI. The CDR3 has 14 residues. CDR3 in DNA: TGTGCCAGCAGAGGAAGGATGACTAGGTACGAGCAGTACTTC. It is translated as CASRGRMTRYEQYF.

Only a few counts were recorded for this clonotype. CDR3 residues: CASSRLNQETQYF. The CDR3 bases are TGTGCCAGCAGCCGCCTGAACCAAGAGACCCAGTACTTC. V usage is TRBV5-5 and J usage is TRBJ2-5; D is undetermined. This CDR3 has 13 amino acids. Germline CDR1 and CDR2: SGHKS and YYEKEE (reference sequence). With 4 bases removed from V and 0 bases from J, the gap between germline ends came to 7 bases.

The chain uses TRBV12-3 or TRBV12-4 and TRBJ2-7, with D possibly being TRBD2 (6 bases). The CDR3 runs 16 residues. Trimming pared 5 bases from V and 6 bases from J, leaving 23 bases between. The CDR3 loop reads CASSRTGDPLTSEQYF. The CDR3 DNA reads TGTGCCAGCAGTCGGACGGGAGACCCCCTCACGAGCGAGCAGTACTTC.

The chain joins TRBV7-2 to TRBJ2-5; TRBD1 is a possible D gene (6 bases). With 3 bases removed from V and 4 bases from J, the gap between germline ends came to 12 bases. The CDR3 totals 14 residues. Per germline, CDR1 SGHTA and CDR2 FQGNSA. The CDR3 DNA reads as TGTGCCAGCAGCTTGGGCGCAGGGGTAGAGACCCAGTACTTC. Amino acid sequence: CASSLGAGVETQYF. Combining the CDR3 with reference TRBV7-2 and TRBJ2-5 gives the whole variable domain GAGVSQSPSNKVTEKGKDVELRCDPISGHTALYWYRQSLGQGLEFLIYFQGNSAPDKSGLPSDRFSAERTGGSVSTLTIQRTQQEDSAVYLCASSLGAGVETQYFGPGTRLLVL.

The chain combines TRBV14 with TRBJ2-5; D is perhaps TRBD1 or TRBD2 (6 bases each). The CDR3 is 14 residues long. Germline values: CDR1 SGHDN, CDR2 FVKESK. V gave up 1 base and J gave up 5 bases, with 11 bases separating them. Here the CDR3 reads CASSQAGARETQYF. The CDR3 region has the DNA TGTGCCAGCAGCCAAGCGGGGGCGCGGGAGACCCAGTACTTC. The variable domain in full, completed from reference TRBV14 and TRBJ2-5, reads EAGVTQFPSHSVIEKGQTVTLRCDPISGHDNLYWYRRVMGKEIKFLLHFVKESKQDESGMPNNRFLAERTGGTYSTLKVQPAELEDSGVYFCASSQAGARETQYFGPGTRLLVL.

This chain links TRBV9 with TRBJ2-2, with D possibly being TRBD2 (5 bases). V was shortened by 6 bases and J by 0 bases, with 9 bases between the two germline ends. This CDR3 spans 14 amino acids. Per germline, CDR1 SGDLS and CDR2 YYNGEE. CDR3 loop: CASMSGTNTGELFF. The CDR3 nucleotides read TGTGCCAGCATGTCGGGAACGAACACCGGGGAGCTGTTTTTT. Full variable domain (missing parts from reference TRBV9 and TRBJ2-2): DSGVTQTPKHLITATGQRVTLRCSPRSGDLSVYWYQQSLDQGLQFLIQYYNGEERAKGNILERFSAQQFPDLHSELNLSSLELGDSALYFCASMSGTNTGELFFGEGSRLTVL.

This clonotype was recorded a few times. CDR3 amino acids: CASYPQDSVSTDTQYF. DNA for the CDR3: TGTGCCAGCTATCCGCAGGATAGCGTTAGCACAGATACGCAGTATTTT. V usage is TRBV5-4 and J usage is TRBJ2-3, with TRBD2 as a possible D gene (5 bases). Trimming left V 7 bases short and J 0 bases short, with 18 bases between. CDR1 and CDR2 (germline): SGHNT, YYREEE (reference sequence). This CDR3 comprises 16 residues.

This clonotype was picked up a small number of times. This sequence joins TRBV7-2 and TRBJ2-2, with D maybe TRBD1 (6 bases). CDR3 length equals 17 residues. Germline CDR1 reads SGHTA; CDR2 reads FQGNSA. V lost 2 bases and J lost 2, with 15 bases in between. CDR3 sequence (DNA): TGTGCCAGCAGCTTAAGGGGGTGGGGCGTCAACACCGGGGAGCTGTTTTTT. Its translation: CASSLRGWGVNTGELFF.

This clonotype was counted ten times or more. The genes are TRBV20-1 and TRBJ2-5, with TRBD1 matching over 8 bases. CDR1 DFQATT and CDR2 SNEGSKA come from the germline V gene (reference sequence). The CDR3 consists of 13 residues. CDR3 sequence reads: CSRQDRDQETQYF. The CDR3 DNA follows: TGCAGCCGTCAGGACAGGGACCAAGAGACCCAGTACTTC.

The V gene is TRBV29-1, the J gene TRBJ2-7, with D unclear. The CDR3 extends over 13 amino acids. V lost 0 bases, J lost 5 bases, and 11 bases lay in between. The germline CDR1 and CDR2 sequences are SQVTM and ANQGSEA. This CDR3 is CSVEDPAVHEQYF. CDR3 nucleotide sequence: TGCAGCGTTGAAGATCCCGCAGTCCACGAGCAGTACTTC.

This clonotype turned up a few times. This chain connects TRBV5-1 to TRBJ2-1, with TRBD2 identical over 7 bases. Germline CDR1 reads SGHRS; CDR2 reads YFSETQ. Trimming removed 0 bases from V and 8 bases from J; junction bases left unmatched: 14. The CDR3 loop spans 17 amino acids. DNA of the CDR3: TGCGCCAGCAGCTTGGCCCGGCGGGGGTTTGGCGGCGATGAGCAGTTCTTC. This sequence encodes CASSLARRGFGGDEQFF.